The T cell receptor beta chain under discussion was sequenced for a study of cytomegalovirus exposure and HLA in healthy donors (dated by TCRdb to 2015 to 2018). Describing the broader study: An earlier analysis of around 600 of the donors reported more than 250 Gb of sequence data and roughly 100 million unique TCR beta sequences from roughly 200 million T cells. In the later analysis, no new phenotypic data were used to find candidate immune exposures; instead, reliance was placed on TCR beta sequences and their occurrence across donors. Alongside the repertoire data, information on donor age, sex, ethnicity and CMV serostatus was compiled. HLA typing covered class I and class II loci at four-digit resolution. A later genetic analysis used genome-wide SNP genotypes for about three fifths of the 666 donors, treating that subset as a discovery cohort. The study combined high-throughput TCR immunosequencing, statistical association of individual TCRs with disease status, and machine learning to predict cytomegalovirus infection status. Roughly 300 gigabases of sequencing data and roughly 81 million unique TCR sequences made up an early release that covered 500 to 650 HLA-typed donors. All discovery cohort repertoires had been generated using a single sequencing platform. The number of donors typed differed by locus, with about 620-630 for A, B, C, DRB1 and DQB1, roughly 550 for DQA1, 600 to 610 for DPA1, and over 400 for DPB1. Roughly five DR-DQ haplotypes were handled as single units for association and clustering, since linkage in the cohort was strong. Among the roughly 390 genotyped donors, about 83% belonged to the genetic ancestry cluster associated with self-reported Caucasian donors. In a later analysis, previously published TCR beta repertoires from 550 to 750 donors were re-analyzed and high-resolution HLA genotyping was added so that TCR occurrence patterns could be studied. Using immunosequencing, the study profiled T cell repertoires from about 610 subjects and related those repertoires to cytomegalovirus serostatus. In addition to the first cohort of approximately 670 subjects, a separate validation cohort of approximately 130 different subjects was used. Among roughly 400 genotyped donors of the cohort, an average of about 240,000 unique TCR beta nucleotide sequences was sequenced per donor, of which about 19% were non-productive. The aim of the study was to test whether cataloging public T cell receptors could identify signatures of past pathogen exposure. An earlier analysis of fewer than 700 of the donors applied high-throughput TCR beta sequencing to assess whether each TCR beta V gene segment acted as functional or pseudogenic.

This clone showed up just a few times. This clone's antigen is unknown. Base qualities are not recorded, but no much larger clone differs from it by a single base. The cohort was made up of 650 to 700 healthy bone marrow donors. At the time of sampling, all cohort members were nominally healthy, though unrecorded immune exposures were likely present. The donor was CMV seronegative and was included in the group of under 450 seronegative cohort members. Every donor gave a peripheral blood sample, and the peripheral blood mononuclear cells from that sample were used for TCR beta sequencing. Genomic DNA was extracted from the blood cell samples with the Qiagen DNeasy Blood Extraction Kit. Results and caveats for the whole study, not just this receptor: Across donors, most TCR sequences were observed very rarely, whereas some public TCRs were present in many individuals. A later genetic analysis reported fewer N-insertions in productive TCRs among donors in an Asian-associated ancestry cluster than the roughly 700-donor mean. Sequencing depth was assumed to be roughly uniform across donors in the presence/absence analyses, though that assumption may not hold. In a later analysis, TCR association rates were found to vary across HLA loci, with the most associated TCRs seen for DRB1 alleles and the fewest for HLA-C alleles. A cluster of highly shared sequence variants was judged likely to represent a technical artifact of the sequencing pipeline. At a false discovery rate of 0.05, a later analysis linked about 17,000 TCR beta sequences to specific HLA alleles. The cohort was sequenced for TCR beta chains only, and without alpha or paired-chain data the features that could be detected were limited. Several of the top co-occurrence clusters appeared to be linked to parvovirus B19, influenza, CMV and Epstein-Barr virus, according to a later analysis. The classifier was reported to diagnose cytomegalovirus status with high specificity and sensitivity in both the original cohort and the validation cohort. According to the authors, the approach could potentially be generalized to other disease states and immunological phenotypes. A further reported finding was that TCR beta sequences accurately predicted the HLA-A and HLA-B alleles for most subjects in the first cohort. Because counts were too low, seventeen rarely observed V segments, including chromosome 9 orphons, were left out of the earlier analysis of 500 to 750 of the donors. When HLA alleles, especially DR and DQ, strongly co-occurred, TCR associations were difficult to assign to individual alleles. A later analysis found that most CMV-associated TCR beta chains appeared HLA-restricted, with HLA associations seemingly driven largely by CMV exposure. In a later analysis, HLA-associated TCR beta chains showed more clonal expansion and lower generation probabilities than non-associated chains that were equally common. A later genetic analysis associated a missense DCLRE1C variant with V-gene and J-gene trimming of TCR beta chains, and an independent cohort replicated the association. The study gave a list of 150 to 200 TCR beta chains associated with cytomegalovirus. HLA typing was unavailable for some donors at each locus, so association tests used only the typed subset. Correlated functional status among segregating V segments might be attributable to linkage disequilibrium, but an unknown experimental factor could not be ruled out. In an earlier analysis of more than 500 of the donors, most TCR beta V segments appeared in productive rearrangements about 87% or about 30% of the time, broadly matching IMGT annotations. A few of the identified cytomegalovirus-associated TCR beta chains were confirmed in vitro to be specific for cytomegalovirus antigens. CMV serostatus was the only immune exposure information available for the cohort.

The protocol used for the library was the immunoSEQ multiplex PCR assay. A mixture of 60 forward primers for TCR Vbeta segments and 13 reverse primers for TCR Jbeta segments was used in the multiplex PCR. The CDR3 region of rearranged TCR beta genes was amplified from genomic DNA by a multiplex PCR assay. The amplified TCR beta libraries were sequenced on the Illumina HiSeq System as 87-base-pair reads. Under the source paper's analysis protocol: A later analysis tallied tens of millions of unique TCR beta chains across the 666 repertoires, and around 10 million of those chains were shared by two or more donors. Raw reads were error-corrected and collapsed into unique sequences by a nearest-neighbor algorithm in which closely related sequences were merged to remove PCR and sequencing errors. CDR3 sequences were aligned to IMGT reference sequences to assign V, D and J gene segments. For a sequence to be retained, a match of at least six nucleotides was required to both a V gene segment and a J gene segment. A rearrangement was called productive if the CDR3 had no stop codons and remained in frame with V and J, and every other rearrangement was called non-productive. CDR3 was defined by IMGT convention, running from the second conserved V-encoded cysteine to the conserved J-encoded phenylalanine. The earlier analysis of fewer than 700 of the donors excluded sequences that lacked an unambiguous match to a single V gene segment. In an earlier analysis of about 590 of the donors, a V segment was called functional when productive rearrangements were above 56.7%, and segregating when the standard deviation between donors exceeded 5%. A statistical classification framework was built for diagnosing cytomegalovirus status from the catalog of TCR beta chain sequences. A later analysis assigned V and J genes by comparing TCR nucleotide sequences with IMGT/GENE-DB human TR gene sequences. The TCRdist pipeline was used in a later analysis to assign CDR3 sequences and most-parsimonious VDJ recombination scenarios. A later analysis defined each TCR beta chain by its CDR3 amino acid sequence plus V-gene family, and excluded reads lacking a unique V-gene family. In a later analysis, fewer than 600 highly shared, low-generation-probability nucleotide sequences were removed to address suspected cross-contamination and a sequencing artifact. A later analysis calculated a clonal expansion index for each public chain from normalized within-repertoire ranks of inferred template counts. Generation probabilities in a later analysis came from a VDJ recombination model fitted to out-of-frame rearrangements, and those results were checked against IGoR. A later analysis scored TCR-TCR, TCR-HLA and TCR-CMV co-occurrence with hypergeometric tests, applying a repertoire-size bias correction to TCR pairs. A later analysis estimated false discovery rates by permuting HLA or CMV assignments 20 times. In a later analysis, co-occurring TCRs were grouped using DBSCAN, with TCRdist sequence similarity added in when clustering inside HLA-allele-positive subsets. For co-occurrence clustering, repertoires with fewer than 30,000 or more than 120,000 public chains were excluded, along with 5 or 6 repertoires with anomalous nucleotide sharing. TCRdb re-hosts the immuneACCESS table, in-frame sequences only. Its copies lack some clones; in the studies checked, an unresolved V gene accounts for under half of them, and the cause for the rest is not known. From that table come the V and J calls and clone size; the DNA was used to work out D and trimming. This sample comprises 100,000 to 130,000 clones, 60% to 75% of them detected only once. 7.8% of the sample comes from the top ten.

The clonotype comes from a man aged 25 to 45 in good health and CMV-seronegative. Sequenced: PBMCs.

The DNA sequence is as follows: TGTGCCAGCAGCTTTCCGGGGGGGGTTAACACCGGGGAGCTGTTTTTT. Protein translation: CASSFPGGVNTGELFF. The V and J segments used are TRBV7-9 and TRBJ2-2; TRBD2 aligns with 8 central bases. The germline V gene (reference sequence) supplies CDR1 SEHNR and CDR2 FQNEAQ. The junction shows trimming of 3 bases on V and 2 bases on J, and the gene matches do not reach 5 bases of it. From the cysteine up to the phenylalanine, the CDR3 has a length of 16 residues. Only the CDR3 part of the read is kept: 48 bases, read in frame from the first base.